Listed below are T cell receptor beta chains from one sample, sequenced in a study of T cells after yellow fever vaccination. Via MiXCR, TCRdb re-called the 5' RACE reads, giving one row per CDR3 protein. The top ten hold around 17% of the sample, which has under 550,000 distinct CDR3 sequences, just over 20% seen once. Sequences were derived from PBMCs, sampled about 21 days after the first yellow fever vaccination. All receptors come from a man in his late teens or twenties who received the YFV17D yellow fever vaccine. CDR3s include the opening cysteine and the closing phenylalanine or tryptophan. D genes are given only for firm matches.

j_call | d_call | v_call | cdr3_aa
TRBJ1-4 | - | TRBV28 | CASSSIYGTRGEKLFF
TRBJ2-3 | - | TRBV10-3 | CAISAQRSPDTQYF
TRBJ2-6 | TRBD1 | TRBV7-2 | CASSLVGQGVGANVLTF
TRBJ2-2 | - | TRBV27 | CASSSGTAGELFF
TRBJ2-5 | - | TRBV4-3 | CASNQSDKLGTKYF
TRBJ2-7 | - | TRBV4-1 | CASSQGGVARGEQYF
TRBJ2-1 | - | TRBV7-8 | CASSLDRGGEQFF
TRBJ1-1 | - | TRBV5-1 | CASSLVLGADTEAFF
TRBJ2-3 | - | TRBV7-8 | CASSSWGGTTDTQYF
TRBJ2-3 | - | TRBV20-1 | CSARDRQDGTDTQYF
TRBJ1-5 | - | TRBV4-1 | CASSQDEGGAKTRVGSQHF
TRBJ1-1 | - | TRBV13 | CASSSPMGGNTEAFF
TRBJ2-2 | TRBD1 | TRBV3-1 | CASFRDRGSNTGELFF
TRBJ2-7 | - | TRBV9 | CASSQTSQSYEQYF
TRBJ2-3 | TRBD2 | TRBV29-1 | CSVVREADTQYF
TRBJ2-7 | - | TRBV7-8 | CASWRGPPYEQYF
TRBJ1-2 | - | TRBV6-1 | CASSPDRMSGYTF
TRBJ2-5 | TRBD1 | TRBV28 | CASSYYRGPETQYF
TRBJ1-5 | - | TRBV12-3/TRBV12-4 | CASRNTGNQPQHF
TRBJ2-3 | TRBD2 | TRBV18 | CASSPSTSGDTQYF
TRBJ2-1 | - | TRBV11-1 | CASSLDLRRAGNEQFF
TRBJ1-6 | - | TRBV4-1 | CASSQAALSLSYNSPLHF
TRBJ1-5 | - | TRBV12-3/TRBV12-4 | CASSHRQAHQPQHF
TRBJ1-6 | - | TRBV28 | CASLETVNSPLHF
TRBJ1-3 | - | TRBV10-3 | CAISELRTAGNTIYF
TRBJ2-1 | - | TRBV3-1 | CASSQGGYEQFF
TRBJ1-1 | - | TRBV6-2/TRBV6-3 | CASTIVGTTEAFF
TRBJ1-1 | TRBD1 | TRBV7-8 | CASSYPGGNTEAFF
TRBJ2-2 | - | TRBV27 | CASSLSAGELFF
TRBJ2-5 | - | TRBV7-3 | CASSYAPRQGGKETQYF
TRBJ1-1 | TRBD1 | TRBV5-1 | CASSSYRGQIFSEAFF
TRBJ1-4 | TRBD1 | TRBV4-3 | CASSRHQGGNEKLFF
TRBJ1-2 | - | TRBV3-1 | CASSQASGPGYGYTF
TRBJ1-4 | - | TRBV4-3 | CASSRQGNEKLFF
TRBJ1-1 | - | TRBV6-2/TRBV6-3 | CASRRGFGAFF
TRBJ2-5 | TRBD1 | TRBV5-1 | CASSLAPGGSETQYF
TRBJ2-2 | TRBD1 | TRBV28 | CASRPGTVTTGELFF
TRBJ1-1 | - | TRBV7-8 | CASSLGYRGSTEAFF
TRBJ1-1 | - | TRBV6-5 | CASSYSRGGTEAFF
TRBJ2-3 | - | TRBV4-3 | CASSRTLDDTQYF
TRBJ1-2 | - | TRBV12-3/TRBV12-4 | CASSLGEGGSYGYTF
TRBJ2-5 | - | TRBV3-1 | CASSQDPAARKGQYF
TRBJ1-1 | - | TRBV6-2/TRBV6-3 | CASSYAGVNTEAFF
TRBJ2-1 | TRBD2 | TRBV13 | CASSYPPGGPGEQFF
TRBJ2-2 | - | TRBV10-3 | CAIRDGPNTGELFF
TRBJ1-5 | - | TRBV29-1 | CSVEDDGGFDQPQHF
TRBJ2-3 | TRBD1 | TRBV28 | CASSFRDRGQLDTQYF